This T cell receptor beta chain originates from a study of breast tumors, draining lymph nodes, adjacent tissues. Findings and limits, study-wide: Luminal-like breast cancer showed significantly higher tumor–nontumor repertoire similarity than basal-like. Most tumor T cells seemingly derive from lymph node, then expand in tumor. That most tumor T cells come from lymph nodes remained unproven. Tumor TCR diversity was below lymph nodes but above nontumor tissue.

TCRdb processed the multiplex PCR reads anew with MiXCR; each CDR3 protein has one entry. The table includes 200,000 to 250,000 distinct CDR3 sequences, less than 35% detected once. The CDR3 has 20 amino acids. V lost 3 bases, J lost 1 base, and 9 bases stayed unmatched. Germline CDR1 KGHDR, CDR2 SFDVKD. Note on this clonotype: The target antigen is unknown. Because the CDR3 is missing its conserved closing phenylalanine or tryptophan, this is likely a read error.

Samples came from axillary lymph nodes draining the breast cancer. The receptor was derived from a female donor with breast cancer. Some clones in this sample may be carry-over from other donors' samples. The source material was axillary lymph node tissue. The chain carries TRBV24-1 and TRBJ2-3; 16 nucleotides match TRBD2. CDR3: CATSDPGTSGGAIRTDTQYL. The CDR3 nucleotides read TGTGCCACCAGTGATCCAGGGACTAGCGGGGGGGCGATACGCACAGATACGCAGTATCTG.